One and the same sample provided the 7 T cell receptor beta chains below, sequenced in a study of patients and donors after allogeneic stem cell transplantation. TCRdb independently ran MiXCR on the RT-PCR reads; one entry per CDR3 protein. The repertoire holds 920,000 or so distinct CDR3 sequences, with roughly 18% as singletons. Sequencing was done on a sample of blood, either unsorted or a sorted T cell fraction (not recorded which). Receptor source: a human donor who was either an allogeneic HSCT recipient or a stem cell or donor lymphocyte infusion donor (not recorded which). It is not recorded whose cells these are; they may come from a transplant donor.

This clonotype was counted only a few times. The rearrangement links TRBV6-2 or TRBV6-3 to TRBJ1-2; 9 bases line up with TRBD1. The CDR3 totals 14 residues. Germline-derived CDR1 and CDR2 are MNHEY and SVGEGT. V gave up 6 bases and J gave up 7 bases; unmatched junction bases: 9. CDR3 protein: CASRPDRGFSGYTF. In nucleotides, the CDR3 is TGTGCCAGCAGACCGGACAGGGGTTTCTCTGGCTACACCTTC.

V is TRBV12-3 or TRBV12-4 and J is TRBJ1-2, with D tentatively TRBD1 (5 bases). This CDR3 contains 14 residues. The V gene lost 5 bases and the J gene lost 8 bases, with 18 bases spanning the gap. CDR3 DNA sequence: TGTGCCAGCAGTCCAACCTCCGGGACTAACGGCTACACCTTC. Encoded protein: CASSPTSGTNGYTF.

V usage is TRBV29-1 and J usage is TRBJ2-5, with D hard to call. Germline values: CDR1 SQVTM, CDR2 ANQGSEA. Trimming removed 0 bases from V and 7 bases from J, with 21 bases in between. This CDR3 contains 16 residues. The CDR3 region has the DNA TGCAGCGTTGAAGATACATTCCAGCCCGGACGTTGGACCCAGTACTTC. Its protein is CSVEDTFQPGRWTQYF.

This clonotype was recorded at least ten times. One junction end does not reproduce the germline sequence, and a read error may be involved. The chain uses TRBV5-1 and TRBJ1-2; 10 bases agree with TRBD1. CDR1 and CDR2 (germline): SGHRS, YFSETQ. The CDR3 runs to 13 residues. CDR3 DNA: TGTGCCAGCAGCTTAGACAGGGGGCATGGCTACACCTTC. It codes for CASSLDRGHGYTF.

V usage is TRBV28 and J usage is TRBJ2-7; TRBD2 might be the D (6 bases). Trimming left V 6 bases short and J 0 bases short, with 15 bases between. Germline values: CDR1 MDHEN, CDR2 SYDVKM. The CDR3 has 15 residues. CDR3 amino acids: CASRPEDYSSYEQYF. In nucleotides, the CDR3 is TGTGCCAGCAGGCCGGAGGACTATAGCTCCTACGAGCAGTACTTC. The complete variable domain, with remaining parts taken from reference TRBV28 and TRBJ2-7, reads DVKVTQSSRYLVKRTGEKVFLECVQDMDHENMFWYRQDPGLGLRLIYFSYDVKMKEKGDIPEGYSVSREKKERFSLILESASTNQTSMYLCASRPEDYSSYEQYFGPGTRLTVT.

The CDR3 DNA sequence: TGTGCCAGCAGCTTACCTAAGCCACGGGGACTATCAAAAAACATTCAGTACTTC. This codes for CASSLPKPRGLSKNIQYF. The chain uses TRBV11-2 and TRBJ2-4; TRBD2 aligns across 7 bases. The V gene end was trimmed by 2 bases and the J gene end by 4 bases; junction bases not matched to a gene: 14. The CDR3 totals 18 residues. The germline V gene encodes CDR1 SGHAT and CDR2 FQNNGV.

A few counts support this clonotype. The V call is TRBV12-3 or TRBV12-4, the J call TRBJ1-2; 7 bases line up with TRBD1. J was trimmed by 1 base and V by 5 bases; bases with no gene match: 4. The CDR3 loop spans 14 amino acids. The CDR3 protein is CASSIRGDNYGYTF. The CDR3 DNA reads as TGTGCCAGCAGTATCAGGGGGGATAACTATGGCTACACCTTC.